This is a list of T cell receptor beta chains from one sample in a study of radiation and T cells in renal cell carcinoma. The table came from immunoSEQ multiplex PCR; TCRdb's copy has only in-frame clones and leaves some out. The table records some 110,000 clones, 82% of them present only once. This specimen consisted of blood, obtained from a patient whose treatment included radiotherapy and nephrectomy. All receptors come from a woman aged 55-75 years with renal cell carcinoma. Both conserved end residues are part of each CDR3.

v_call	cdr3_length	j_call	cdr3_aa
TRBV19	13	TRBJ1-2	CASSNRQGLGYTF
TRBV25-1	14	TRBJ2-7	CASSDYSSEDEQYF
TRBV6-1	12	TRBJ2-3	CATRVDGDTQYF
TRBV19	13	TRBJ1-1	CASSLGSNTEAFF
TRBV7-3	14	TRBJ1-1	CASSKYLGGTEAFF
TRBV7-6	18	TRBJ2-3	CASSFVGLADMSTDTQYF
TRBV18	16	TRBJ1-5	CASSPPTGALNQPQHF
TRBV29-1	12	TRBJ2-1	CSLRVSYNEQFF
TRBV11-2	14	TRBJ1-1	CASTWGVLNTEAFF
TRBV18	14	TRBJ1-2	CASSPLTQNYGYTF
TRBV28	15	TRBJ2-7	CASRTLGGGVNEQYF
TRBV28	14	TRBJ2-7	CASRRYGGLYEQYF
TRBV19	17	TRBJ2-1	CASSITSGRTGGAEQFF
TRBV6-6	14	TRBJ2-7	CASRESRRPYEQYF
TRBV11-2	13	TRBJ2-5	CATRGGGQETQYF
TRBV7-9	15	TRBJ1-2	CASSPGEQPNYGYTF
TRBV11-2	12	TRBJ1-1	CASSLMNTEAFF
TRBV4-2	14	TRBJ2-7	CASSQEDRPTEQYF
TRBV14	14	TRBJ1-2	CASSPLTVGSGYTF
TRBV15	13	TRBJ1-5	CATTVAGDQPQHF
TRBV27	14	TRBJ1-1	CASSVQGGNTEAFF
TRBV6-5	15	TRBJ1-3	CASRAGMLSGNTIYF
TRBV6-5	13	TRBJ1-1	CAVRTGRNTEAFF
TRBV5-4	15	TRBJ2-5	CASSPPGQLQETQYF
TRBV30	14	TRBJ1-2	CAWSGLGTDYGYTF
TRBV28	14	TRBJ1-4	CASSFLGGREKLFF
TRBV7-2	15	TRBJ2-5	CASSEAFGALETQYF
TRBV7-9	13	TRBJ2-7	CASSLGTSGWQYF
TRBV30	12	TRBJ1-1	CAWERQATEAFF